This T cell receptor beta chain was documented in a study of Ad26.COV2.S vaccination and SARS-CoV-2 variants. Described treatment: approximately 18 received Ad26.COV2.S at low or high dose, single or two shots; roughly 5 received placebo; per-sample allocation not given. Sampling took place 63 days after the first vaccine or placebo injection. This clone showed up just once. The protocol was immunoSEQ multiplex PCR, while the TCRdb copy is restricted to in-frame clones and leaves out a portion. The sample lists about 390,000 clones; about 85% were seen once. CDR1 KGHSH and CDR2 LQKENI come from the germline V gene. This CDR3 comprises 14 residues. Trimming removed 7 bases at V and 5 bases at J, with 16 bases between.

The chain links TRBV18 to TRBJ2-3; D gene ambiguous. Source: peripheral blood, taken in a trial of Ad26.COV2.S vaccine versus placebo. The clonotype was recovered from a person aged 18 to 59 who received the Ad26.COV2.S COVID-19 vaccine or a placebo. The CDR3: CASFPSGEIDTQYF. CDR3 sequence (DNA): TGTGCCAGCTTCCCGAGTGGGGAAATAGATACGCAGTATTTT.